Detailed here is one T cell receptor (beta chain). Its antigen is as yet unknown. The data derive from a study of monozygotic twins with cystic fibrosis. Generated by immunoSEQ multiplex PCR, the TCRdb table keeps only in-frame clones and is missing some. The sample records some 31,000 clones, 70% to 90% being singletons. Findings of the study overall: J usage was most co-twin-similar in 8 of 16 pairs, V in 13. Clonality was generally low (median approximately 0.0095), higher in the most severe patients.

There are 15 residues in the CDR3. CDR1 is SGHRS, CDR2 YFSETQ, per germline. V shed 4 bases and J shed 0 bases, with 13 bases lying between them. The chain has TRBV5-1 and TRBJ1-1, with D unresolved. This clonotype originated in a girl aged 2 to 10 with cystic fibrosis. Material for sequencing was blood. This CDR3 reads CASSPTRPVNTEAFF. The CDR3 region has the DNA TGCGCCAGCAGCCCTACTCGTCCCGTGAACACTGAAGCTTTCTTT.